A selection of T cell receptor beta chains follows, all from one sample in a study of blood T cell repertoires in COVID-19. Clones were read by immunoSEQ multiplex PCR, and TCRdb kept only the in-frame ones, dropping some. The data show 300,000 to 350,000 clones, about 91% seen once. Sequencing was done on a sample of peripheral blood. Receptor source: a man under 40 with COVID-19, enrolled during active disease. The CDR3 runs from the conserved cysteine through the conserved F or W.

V gene,J gene,CDR3 protein
TRBV7-2,TRBJ1-5,CASSSGTGRGQPQHF
TRBV12-3/TRBV12-4,TRBJ1-5,CASSLLGGQPQHF
TRBV5-5,TRBJ2-2,CASSLVRPGTTGELFF
TRBV10-3,TRBJ2-7,CAISPEPAGGEQYF
TRBV4-2,TRBJ2-7,CASSQGLAGGPWYEQYF
TRBV9,TRBJ2-7,CASSVGLINAEQYF
TRBV6-2/TRBV6-3,TRBJ1-2,CASSYPGTGYGYTF
TRBV27,TRBJ1-5,CASSPFGNQPQHF
TRBV3-1/TRBV3-2,TRBJ2-5,CASSPRPRETQYF
TRBV11-2,TRBJ2-2,CASSSHELAGGPDTGELFF
TRBV5-1,TRBJ1-2,CASSFSAGGLYGYTF
TRBV9,TRBJ2-1,CASSVDPGYGGNEQFF